The 12 T cell receptor beta chains presented below share a single source sample, sequenced in a study of blood T cell repertoires in COVID-19. TCRdb's copy holds only in-frame clones and misses some; the assay was immunoSEQ multiplex PCR. The sample has fewer than 350,000 clones, 75% to 90% seen once. Sequencing was performed on PBMCs or T cells enriched from blood (not recorded which). Receptors were obtained from a woman aged 35 to 49 who had recovered from COVID-19.

The J gene is TRBJ1-4, the V gene TRBV9, with D possibly matching TRBD1 (6 bases). Germline CDR1 is SGDLS and CDR2 is YYNGEE. The CDR3 contains 17 residues. V lost 0 bases, J lost 4 bases, and 16 bases lay in between. In DNA, the CDR3 is TGTGCCAGCAGCGTAGACCCCCTGGCAGGGGATAATGAAAAACTGTTTTTT. Translating gives CASSVDPLAGDNEKLFF.

The chain uses TRBV12-2 and TRBJ2-3; the DNA was not compared with TRBD2, the D call given in the table. TRBV12-2 is flagged as a pseudogene. This CDR3 is 18 amino acids long. Here the CDR3 DNA reads TGTGCAAGTCGCTTAGCGAGGGCCGGAGCGGGGGTGCCGGATACGCAGTATTTT. It specifies CASRLARAGAGVPDTQYF.

The CDR3 DNA reads TGTGCCAGCAGCCTAGCGGGAGTTACCCTCCGGCCAGATACGCAGTATTTT. Translated, it gives CASSLAGVTLRPDTQYF. V gene TRBV6-2 or TRBV6-3 combines with J gene TRBJ2-3, with TRBD2 matching 10 bases. The CDR3 is made up of 17 amino acids. The trim removed 6 bases at V and 4 bases at J, leaving 13 bases unmatched. The germline gives CDR1 MNHEY, CDR2 SVGEGT.

The chain recombines TRBV9 with TRBJ2-3, with D uncertain. The germline gives CDR1 SGDLS, CDR2 YYNGEE. The ends were cut back, 0 bases at V and 3 bases at J, with 5 bases in the middle. This CDR3 has 13 residues. This CDR3 is CASSVGETDTQYF. CDR3 sequence (DNA): TGTGCCAGCAGCGTAGGTGAGACAGATACGCAGTATTTT. Filled out from reference TRBV9 and TRBJ2-3, the complete variable domain reads DSGVTQTPKHLITATGQRVTLRCSPRSGDLSVYWYQQSLDQGLQFLIQYYNGEERAKGNILERFSAQQFPDLHSELNLSSLELGDSALYFCASSVGETDTQYFGPGTRLTVL.

CDR3 loop: CASSIEGREQFF. As DNA, the CDR3 is TGTGCCAGTAGTATAGAAGGGAGGGAGCAGTTCTTC. The genes are TRBV19 and TRBJ2-1, with D possibly being TRBD2 (6 bases). The CDR3 sequence is 12 residues long. Germline V gives CDR1 LNHDA, CDR2 SQIVND (reference sequence). V was cut by 0 bases and J by 10 bases, with 7 bases left in between.

The rearrangement joins TRBV7-2 to TRBJ2-3; 10 bases align to TRBD2. The CDR3 totals 15 residues. Trimming removed 4 bases from V and 2 bases from J; junction bases left unmatched: 3. Germline values: CDR1 SGHTA, CDR2 FQGNSA. The CDR3 here is CASSSTSGLTDTQYF. Written as DNA, the CDR3 is TGTGCCAGCAGCTCGACTAGCGGGCTCACAGATACGCAGTATTTT.

The gene calls are TRBV27 and TRBJ1-2, with 7 positions matching TRBD1. Germline trimming cut 5 bases from V and 4 bases from J; bases unmatched to any gene: 10. The CDR3 spans 15 residues. CDR1 is MNHEY, CDR2 SMNVEV, per germline (reference sequence). CDR3 DNA: TGTGCCAGCAGTCCTACAGGGGAGCAGGGCTATGGCTACACCTTC. Amino acid sequence: CASSPTGEQGYGYTF.

This clone was found once. The chain links TRBV29-1 to TRBJ1-2; D is possibly TRBD1 (5 bases). Germline values: CDR1 SQVTM, CDR2 ANQGSEA. Trimming took off 4 bases at V and 1 base at J, with 16 bases between the two ends. The CDR3 consists of 15 residues. CDR3 nucleotides: TGCAGCGTTGTCGGCAGGGAGGGAAATAACTATGGCTACACCTTC. Its protein product is CSVVGREGNNYGYTF.

This chain joins TRBV10-3 and TRBJ1-1; 7 bases are shared with TRBD1. Trimming removed 4 bases from V and 3 bases from J; junction bases left unmatched: 5. The CDR3 spans 14 residues. Germline V lookup: CDR1 ENHRY, CDR2 SYGVKD. CDR3 sequence (DNA): TGTGCCATCAGTGGGAACAGGGGTGACACTGAAGCTTTCTTT. As protein: CAISGNRGDTEAFF.

The sample holds one count of this clone. The chain combines TRBV19 with TRBJ2-3; perhaps TRBD2 as D (7 bases). The length of the CDR3 is 15 residues. Germline V gene sequence: CDR1 LNHDA, CDR2 SQIVND (reference sequence). V shed 10 bases and J shed 2 bases, with 19 bases lying between them. CDR3 sequence: CATKRGGSNTDTQYF. In nucleotides, the CDR3 is TGTGCCACAAAGAGGGGGGGCTCGAACACAGATACGCAGTATTTT.

V usage is TRBV19 and J usage is TRBJ1-1, with unresolved D. Germline CDR1 LNHDA, CDR2 SQIVND (reference sequence). Trimming pared 0 bases from V and 4 bases from J, leaving 9 bases between. This CDR3 comprises 14 residues. The chain's CDR3 is CASSIDIGFTEAFF. CDR3 bases: TGTGCCAGTAGTATAGATATCGGGTTCACTGAAGCTTTCTTT.

The count of this clone is one. The V and J genes are TRBV11-3 and TRBJ1-1; D might be TRBD1 (6 bases). The CDR3 sequence is 14 residues long. The V gene's germline CDR1 is SGHNT and CDR2 YENEEA. Between the trimmed V and J ends, which lost 4 bases and 1 base, there was a span of 10 bases. The CDR3 protein is CASSSQGRNTEAFF. As DNA, the CDR3 is TGTGCCAGCAGCTCCCAGGGGAGGAACACTGAAGCTTTCTTT.